The subject of this entry is one T cell receptor (beta chain). The data were obtained in a study of blood T cell repertoires in COVID-19. The wider study: Acute-phase and convalescent COVID-19 samples originated in the United States, Italy and Spain. Sources were T cells, B-cell-depleted T cells, or PBMCs; the material itself was cDNA or gDNA.

Per germline, CDR1 SGHVS and CDR2 FNYEAQ. The CDR3 is made up of 15 amino acids. The V and J ends lost 3 bases and 5 bases respectively, with 14 bases between them. In the original workflow: Reference gene primer amplification in the assay estimated nucleated cell counts. Measured with immunoSEQ multiplex PCR; TCRdb has only the in-frame clones, and not every one. Clonal size and the V and J genes are those of that table, whereas D and trimming came from the DNA. The sample holds approximately 140,000 clones; more than 70% are singletons and the top ten take 10% to 15%. The chain couples TRBV7-6 to TRBJ1-5, with TRBD1 as a possible D gene (6 bases). Sequencing used peripheral blood. This TCR came from a man aged 55 to 70 with active or convalescent COVID-19. The DNA of the CDR3 is TGTGCCAGCAGCTTGGGGCCTGGGGGCGATCAGCCCCAGCATTTT. Translation: CASSLGPGGDQPQHF.